Presented here are 9 T cell receptor beta chains from one specimen sequenced in a study of blood T cell repertoires in COVID-19. Assay: immunoSEQ multiplex PCR; the TCRdb copy retains only in-frame clones and omits some. Of around 90,000 clones in the sample, approximately 92% are singletons; the top ten hold under 7.5%. The sequenced sample was peripheral blood. The receptors were sampled from a woman aged 55-69 years with active COVID-19.

The rearrangement joins TRBV19 to TRBJ1-3, with a tentative D call TRBD1 (5 bases). Germline V CDR1 and CDR2: LNHDA, SQIVND (reference sequence). Trimming took off 8 bases at V and 8 bases at J, with 16 bases between the two ends. This CDR3 has 13 amino acids. This CDR3 is CASVGPTWDTIYF. The CDR3 region has the DNA TGTGCCAGTGTGGGGCCCACATGGGACACCATATATTTT.

This clone has a single count. The chain links TRBV6-5 to TRBJ2-1; D call uncertain. Germline V gene sequence: CDR1 MNHEY, CDR2 SVGAGI. Trimming removed 6 bases from V and 6 bases from J, with 18 bases in between. This CDR3 has 15 amino acids. This chain's CDR3 is CASRGLAYDSNEQFF. The DNA of the CDR3 is TGTGCCAGCAGAGGTTTAGCATATGACTCCAATGAGCAGTTCTTC.

V gene TRBV5-4 combines with J gene TRBJ2-7; no firm D call. The CDR3 spans 13 residues. Trimming removed 3 bases at V and 7 bases at J, with 14 bases between. CDR1 is SGHNT, CDR2 YYREEE, per germline (reference sequence). The chain's CDR3 is CASSWASRKEQYF. The CDR3 DNA reads as TGTGCCAGCAGCTGGGCCTCAAGAAAGGAGCAGTACTTC.

For this clone: Other DNA sequences in this specimen translate into the identical CDR3. The rearrangement uses TRBV2 and TRBJ1-2; 8 bases map to TRBD1. The CDR3 spans 14 residues. The germline V gene encodes CDR1 SNHLY and CDR2 FYNNEI. V shed 6 bases, J shed 4 bases, and the junction held 7 bases outside the gene matches. The chain's CDR3 is CASSLDRVGYGYTF. In DNA, the CDR3 is TGTGCCAGCAGCTTGGACAGGGTCGGCTATGGCTACACCTTC. Combining the CDR3 with reference TRBV2 and TRBJ1-2 gives the whole variable domain EPEVTQTPSHQVTQMGQEVILRCVPISNHLYFYWYRQILGQKVEFLVSFYNNEISEKSEIFDDQFSVERPDGSNFTLKIRSTKLEDSAMYFCASSLDRVGYGYTFGSGTRLTVV.

V and J are TRBV11-3 and TRBJ2-1; 9 bases map to TRBD2. This CDR3 region has 16 residues. The V gene's germline CDR1 is SGHNT and CDR2 YENEEA. J gave up 5 bases and V 3 bases, and 8 bases lay outside the gene matches. The CDR3 loop reads CASSFTGLAWDNEQFF. The DNA of the CDR3 is TGTGCCAGCAGCTTTACCGGACTAGCGTGGGACAATGAGCAGTTCTTC.

This sequence joins TRBV27 and TRBJ1-2; 7 bases line up with TRBD1. The CDR3 spans 15 residues. V trimming: 2 bases; J trimming: 6 bases; junction bases outside the gene matches: 9. The V gene's germline CDR1 is MNHEY and CDR2 SMNVEV (reference sequence). The CDR3 loop is CASSLRRQGTDGYTF. CDR3 DNA sequence: TGTGCCAGCAGTTTAAGGAGACAGGGAACGGATGGCTACACCTTC.

CDR3 region: CASSSRGMNTEAFF. CDR3 sequence (DNA): TGTGCCAGCAGCTCCAGGGGTATGAACACTGAAGCTTTCTTT. This chain links TRBV7-8 with TRBJ1-1; D perhaps matches TRBD1 (6 bases). This CDR3 region has 14 residues. The V end lost 4 bases, the J end lost 0 bases, and 9 bases lay between the germline ends. CDR1 is SGHVS and CDR2 is FQNEAQ in the germline V gene.

V gene TRBV5-6 combines with J gene TRBJ2-1; 13 bases match TRBD2. Germline V gene lookup returns CDR1 SGHDT and CDR2 YYEEEE. The CDR3 loop spans 17 amino acids. With 4 bases clipped from V and 5 bases from J, the junction kept 9 bases outside the gene matches. This CDR3 is CASSRWTSGSWNNEQFF. In DNA form, the CDR3 reads TGTGCCAGCAGCCGTTGGACTAGCGGGAGTTGGAACAATGAGCAGTTCTTC.

This clone occurred a few times. The genes are TRBV18 and TRBJ2-1; 12 bases map to TRBD2. Germline trimming cut 6 bases from V and 7 bases from J; bases unmatched to any gene: 10. The germline CDR1 and CDR2 sequences are KGHSH and LQKENI. The CDR3 length is 16 residues. The CDR3 reads CASSAAGTSGPNEQFF. DNA of the CDR3: TGTGCCAGCTCTGCTGCCGGGACTAGCGGGCCTAATGAGCAGTTCTTC.